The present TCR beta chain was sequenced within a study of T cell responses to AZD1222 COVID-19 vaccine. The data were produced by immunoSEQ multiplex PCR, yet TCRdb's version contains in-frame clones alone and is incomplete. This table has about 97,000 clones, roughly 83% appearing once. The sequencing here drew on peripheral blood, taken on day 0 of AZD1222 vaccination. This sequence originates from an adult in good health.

The CDR3 DNA reads as TGTGCCAGCAGCGGAGGACTAGCGGGAGGGAGCACCGGGGAGCTGTTTTTT. It translates to CASSGGLAGGSTGELFF. The chain recombines TRBV9 with TRBJ2-2; 15 bases agree with TRBD2. The J segment lost 4 bases and the V segment lost 3 bases, leaving 4 bases of the junction unmatched. The germline V gene has CDR1 SGDLS and CDR2 YYNGEE. There are 17 residues in the CDR3.